This entry describes one T cell receptor beta chain. Antigen unknown. TCRdb recomputed calls from the 5' RACE reads with MiXCR, one row per CDR3 protein. The sample records 550,000 to 700,000 distinct CDR3 sequences, 18% being singletons. The sample originates from a study of T-cell memory formation after mild COVID-19. The CDR3 length is 14 residues. V was clipped by 5 bases and J by 11 bases; unmatched bases: 13. Germline assignment: CDR1 SGHTA and CDR2 FQGNSA. Notes on the study in general: There were some responding clones in pre-infection memory, which suggested that cross-reactive memory had joined. Confirmation was lacking for SARS-CoV-2 specificity of second-wave clones that peaked on day 37.

This receptor was obtained from an adult woman who had mild COVID-19 (a few samples of this study predate the infection). Cell type and time point are not known. V and J are TRBV7-2 and TRBJ1-1, with TRBD1 matching 8 bases. Sample: PBMCs or a T cell subset sorted from them (not recorded which). The CDR3 loop reads CASSPHRDRSTAFF. The CDR3 coding sequence is TGTGCCAGCAGCCCACATCGGGACAGGAGTACCGCTTTCTTT. The entire variable domain, with the rest obtained from reference TRBV7-2 and TRBJ1-1, is as follows: GAGVSQSPSNKVTEKGKDVELRCDPISGHTALYWYRQSLGQGLEFLIYFQGNSAPDKSGLPSDRFSAERTGGSVSTLTIQRTQQEDSAVYLCASSPHRDRSTAFFGQGTRLTVV.